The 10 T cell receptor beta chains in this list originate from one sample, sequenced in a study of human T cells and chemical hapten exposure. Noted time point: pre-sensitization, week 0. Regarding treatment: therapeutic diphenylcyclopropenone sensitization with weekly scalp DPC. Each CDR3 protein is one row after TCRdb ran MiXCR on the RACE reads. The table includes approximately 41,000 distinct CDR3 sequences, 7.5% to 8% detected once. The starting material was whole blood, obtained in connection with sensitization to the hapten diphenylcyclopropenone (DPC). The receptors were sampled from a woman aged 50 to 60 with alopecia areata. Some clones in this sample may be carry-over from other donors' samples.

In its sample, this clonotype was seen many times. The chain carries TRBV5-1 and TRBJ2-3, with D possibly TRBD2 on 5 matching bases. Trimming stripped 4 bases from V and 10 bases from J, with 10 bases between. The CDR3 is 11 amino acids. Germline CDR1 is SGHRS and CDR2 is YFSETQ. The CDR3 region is CASSLDLAQYF. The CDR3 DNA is TGCGCCAGCAGCCTGGACTTAGCGCAGTATTTT.

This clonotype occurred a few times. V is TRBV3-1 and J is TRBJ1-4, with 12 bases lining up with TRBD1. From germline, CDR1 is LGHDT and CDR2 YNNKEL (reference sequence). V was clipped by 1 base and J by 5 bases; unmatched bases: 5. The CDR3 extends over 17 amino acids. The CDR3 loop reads CASSQGDRGRTNEKLFF. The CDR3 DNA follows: TGTGCCAGCAGCCAAGGGGACAGGGGGCGCACCAATGAAAAACTGTTTTTT.

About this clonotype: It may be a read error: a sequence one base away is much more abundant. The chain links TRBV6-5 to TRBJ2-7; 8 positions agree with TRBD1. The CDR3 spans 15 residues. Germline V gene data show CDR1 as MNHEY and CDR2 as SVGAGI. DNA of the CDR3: TGTGCCAGCAGTTCTACCGGGACAGGATCCTACGGGCAGTACTTC. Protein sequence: CASSSTGTGSYGQYF.

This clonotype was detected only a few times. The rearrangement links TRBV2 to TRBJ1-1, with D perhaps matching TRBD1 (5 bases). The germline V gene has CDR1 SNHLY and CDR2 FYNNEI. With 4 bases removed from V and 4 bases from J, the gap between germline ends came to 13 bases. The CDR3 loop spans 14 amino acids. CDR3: CASSGGREGTEAFF. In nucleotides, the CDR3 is TGTGCCAGCAGTGGCGGCAGGGAAGGCACTGAAGCTTTCTTT.

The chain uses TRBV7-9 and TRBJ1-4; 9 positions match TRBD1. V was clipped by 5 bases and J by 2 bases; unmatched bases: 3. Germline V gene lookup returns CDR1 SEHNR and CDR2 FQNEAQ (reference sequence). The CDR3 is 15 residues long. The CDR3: CASSTGQGTNEKLFF. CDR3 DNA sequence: TGTGCCAGCAGCACCGGACAGGGGACTAATGAAAAACTGTTTTTT.

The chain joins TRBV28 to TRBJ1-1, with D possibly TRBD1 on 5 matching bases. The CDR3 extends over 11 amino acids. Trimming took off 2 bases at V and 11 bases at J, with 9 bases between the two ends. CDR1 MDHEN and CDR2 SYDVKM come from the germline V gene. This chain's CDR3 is CASSLPGGAFF. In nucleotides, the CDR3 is TGTGCCAGCAGTTTACCTGGGGGGGCTTTCTTT.

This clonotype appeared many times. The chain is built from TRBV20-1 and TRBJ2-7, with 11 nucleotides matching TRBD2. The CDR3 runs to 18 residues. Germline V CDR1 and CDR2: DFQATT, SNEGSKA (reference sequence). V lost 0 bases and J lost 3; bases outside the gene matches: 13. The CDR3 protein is CSARDPTIAGGPGYEQYF. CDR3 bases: TGCAGTGCTAGAGACCCGACTATAGCGGGAGGGCCTGGCTACGAGCAGTACTTC.

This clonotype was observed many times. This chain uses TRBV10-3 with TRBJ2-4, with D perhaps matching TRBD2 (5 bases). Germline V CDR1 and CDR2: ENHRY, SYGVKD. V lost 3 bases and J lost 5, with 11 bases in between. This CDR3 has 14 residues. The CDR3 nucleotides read TGTGCCATCAGTGATGTGGGAGTGGAAAACATTCAGTACTTC. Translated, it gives CAISDVGVENIQYF.

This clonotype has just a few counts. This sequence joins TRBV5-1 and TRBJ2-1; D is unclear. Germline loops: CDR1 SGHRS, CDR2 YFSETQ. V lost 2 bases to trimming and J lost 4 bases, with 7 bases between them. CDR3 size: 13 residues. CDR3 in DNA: TGCGCCAGCAGCTTCTATGATTACAATGAGCAGTTCTTC. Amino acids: CASSFYDYNEQFF.

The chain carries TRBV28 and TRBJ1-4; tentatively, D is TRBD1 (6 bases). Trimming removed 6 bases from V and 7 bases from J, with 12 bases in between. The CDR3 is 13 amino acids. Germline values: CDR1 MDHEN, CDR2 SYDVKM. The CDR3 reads CASSPDRSEKLFF. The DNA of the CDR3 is TGTGCCAGCAGCCCCGACAGGAGTGAAAAACTGTTTTTT. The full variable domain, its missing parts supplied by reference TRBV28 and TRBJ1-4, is DVKVTQSSRYLVKRTGEKVFLECVQDMDHENMFWYRQDPGLGLRLIYFSYDVKMKEKGDIPEGYSVSREKKERFSLILESASTNQTSMYLCASSPDRSEKLFFGSGTQLSVL.